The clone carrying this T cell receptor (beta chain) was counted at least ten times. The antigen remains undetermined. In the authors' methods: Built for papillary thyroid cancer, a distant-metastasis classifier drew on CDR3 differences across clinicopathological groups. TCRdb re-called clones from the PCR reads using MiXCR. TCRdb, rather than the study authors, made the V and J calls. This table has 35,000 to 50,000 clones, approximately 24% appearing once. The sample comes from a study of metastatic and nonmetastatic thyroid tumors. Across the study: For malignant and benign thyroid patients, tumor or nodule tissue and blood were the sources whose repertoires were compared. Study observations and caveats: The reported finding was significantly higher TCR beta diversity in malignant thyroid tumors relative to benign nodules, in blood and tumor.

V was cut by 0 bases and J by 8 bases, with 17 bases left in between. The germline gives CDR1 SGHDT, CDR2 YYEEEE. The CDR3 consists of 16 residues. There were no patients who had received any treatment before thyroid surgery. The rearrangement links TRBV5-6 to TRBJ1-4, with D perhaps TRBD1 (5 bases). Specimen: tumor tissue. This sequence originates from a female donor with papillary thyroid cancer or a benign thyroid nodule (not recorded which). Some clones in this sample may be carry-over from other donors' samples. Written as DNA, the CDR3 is TGTGCCAGCAGCTTGGGGTCGGCCAGGGAGACGGAAAAACTGTTTTTT. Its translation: CASSLGSARETEKLFF. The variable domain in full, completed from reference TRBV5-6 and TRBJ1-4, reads DAGVTQSPTHLIKTRGQQVTLRCSPKSGHDTVSWYQQALGQGPQFIFQYYEEEERQRGNFPDRFSGHQFPNYSSELNVNALLLGDSALYLCASSLGSARETEKLFFGSGTQLSVL.